This T cell receptor beta chain is from a study of beta chain features in type 1 diabetes (dated by TCRdb to between 2018 and 2020). Context from the whole study: No differences in mean age, gender distribution, total cell number or subset yield were found between patients and healthy donors. The study compared the TCRB repertoires of sorted circulating CD4+ T cell subsets in recently diagnosed type 1 diabetes patients with those in matched healthy donors. A total of roughly 110 million sorted cells were examined across all samples, and the number of cells per subset was strongly correlated with RNA yield. Naive and central memory subsets were obtained from all 30 or so donors, but regulatory and stem cell-like memory subsets were isolated from only 8 patients and about 8 healthy donors. Beyond this particular receptor, the publication reports: Naive, central memory and regulatory TCRB repertoires appeared to be more alike among patients than among healthy donors. Because the HLA sub-analyses included only small numbers of individuals, any influence of HLA type on TCRB rearrangement was left unresolved. PCR may preferentially amplify shorter templates, but because patient and control samples were amplified and corrected together, any resulting skew would affect both groups equally. At VDJ recombination sites, type 1 diabetes patients had fewer insertions and more deleted nucleotides, which implies abnormalities in thymic rearrangement. A moderate but significant shortening of TCRB CDR3 length was observed in type 1 diabetes patients in all four CD4+ subsets. Because cDNA rather than genomic DNA was sequenced, highly expressing activated cells could have been over-represented, although no difference in activation and CD3 levels was found between groups.

Each donor gave one peripheral blood draw, around 100 mL on average, collected into heparinised tubes. Using a panel that included CD45RO, CCR7, CD25, CD127, CD95 and CD27, naive, central memory, regulatory and stem cell-like memory CD4+ T cells were sorted on a BD FACSAria II. Purity was above 98% for every sorted population. Right away, PBMCs were isolated by Lymphoprep density gradient centrifugation and were stained directly, with no culture step. Samples were stained and sorted in pairs, with one healthy donor and one patient per experiment, so that batch effects were minimized. The V and J ends are trimmed by 7 bases and 8 bases, leaving 14 bases between them. There are 12 amino acids in the CDR3, from cysteine to phenylalanine inclusive. Only CDR3 DNA remains: 36 bases, in frame from the first base. In the germline V gene, CDR1 corresponds to MDHEN and CDR2 to SYDVKM. The entire amount of isolated RNA was reverse transcribed using the High Capacity cDNA Reverse Transcription Kit, so the sequenced TCRB transcripts were expressed ones. Deep immunoSEQ sequencing was applied to naive, central memory and regulatory T cell samples, giving an average of about 3.7 million total reads per sample. Sorted cells were lysed in RLT buffer and RNA was extracted with DNase-treated RNeasy Micro or Mini kits, depending on cell number. Each cell subset was processed separately to prevent cross-contamination, with patient and healthy donor samples processed together. The immunoSEQ multiplex PCR was used to amplify TCRB sequences from cDNA, yielding 87-bp fragments that span the CDR3 region. Sequencing of the amplicons was done on the Illumina HiSeq platform. The source study handled its data this way. Synthetic template baselines were used to correct PCR bias computationally, reads within Hamming distance 2 were collapsed, and singletons that could not be merged were discarded. Reads were aligned against IMGT so that V, D and J genes, CDR3 length and insertions or deletions at six rearrangement sites could be assigned. Clonotype counts were normalized to sorted cell number within each subset before computing true diversity and Gini coefficients with the tcR R package. The overlap coefficient, calculated on TCRB nucleotide sequences, was used to quantify repertoire sharing. TCRdb obtained this table from immuneACCESS and retained in-frame rearrangements with V and J assigned. These tables miss some clones; where compared with another copy, unresolved V genes account for less than half of the shortfall, and the remainder is unexplained. For V, J and clone size, that table is used; D and trimming come from the DNA. Across this sample there are more than 150,000 clones, with approximately 8.8% seen only once. The top ten hold 0.7% of the sample.

This clone was detected a few times. Its antigen is currently not known. No much larger clone is present one base from it, and per-base qualities are unavailable. This clonotype was sampled from a woman aged 25 to 39 with type 1 diabetes. In this chain, TRBV28 is recombined with TRBJ1-2; matching of 6 bases hints at TRBD1 as the D gene. The material sequenced was central memory CD4+ T cells from blood. For the CDR3, the sequence is CASTRAGEGYTF. The sequenced DNA is TGTGCCAGCACGCGGGCAGGGGAAGGCTACACCTTC.